Below, one TCR beta chain is given with its context. The antigen is unknown. The data are from a study of cytomegalovirus exposure and HLA in healthy donors. Study-wide findings and caveats: Beyond CMV serostatus, there was no information to go on about immune exposure. It has been reported that TCR beta sequences accurately predicted the HLA-A and HLA-B alleles of most subjects. In a later analysis, a genetic analysis reported fewer productive-TCR N-insertions in an Asian-associated ancestry cluster than the cohort average.

The V gene's germline CDR1 is WSHSY and CDR2 SAAADI. This CDR3 contains 15 residues. V was trimmed by 3 bases and J by 0 bases, leaving 9 bases between them. The PCR employed 60 Vbeta primers together with 13 Jbeta primers. Measured with immunoSEQ multiplex PCR; TCRdb has only the in-frame clones, and not every one. The data show some 120,000 clones, with 60% to 75% seen just once and 3.5% to 5% held by the top ten. Sequences were obtained from PBMCs. The V and J genes are TRBV10-2 and TRBJ1-3, with TRBD1 as a possible D gene (5 bases). The sequence was obtained from a woman between 45 and 65 years old in good health and CMV-seropositive. CDR3 region: CASSEGAYSGNTIYF. CDR3 in DNA: TGCGCCAGCAGTGAAGGGGCCTACTCTGGAAACACCATATATTTT.